The present T cell receptor beta chain was sequenced within a study of blood T cell repertoires in COVID-19. Study overall: T cells, B-cell-depleted T cells, or PBMCs provided the cDNA or gDNA that served as material.

Germline lookup yields CDR1 SGHVS and CDR2 FNYEAQ. The V and J ends lost 1 base and 5 bases respectively, with 6 bases between them. This CDR3 spans 12 amino acids. Cohort 3 donors counted as recovered after two negative PCRs, clearance, or resolved symptoms. Per the original methods: Cell counts per sample came from amplifying reference gene primers. Clones were read by immunoSEQ multiplex PCR, and TCRdb kept only the in-frame ones, dropping some. V and J calls and clone size are those listed in that table; D and trimming were worked out from the DNA. The sample holds a few hundred thousand clones, 80% to 90% seen once.

The sequence came from a man younger than 40 who had recovered from COVID-19. Sequencing was done on a sample of PBMCs or T cells enriched from blood (not recorded which). This rearrangement joins TRBV7-6 to TRBJ2-7; no firm D call. The CDR3 sequence: CASSLGQNEQYF. CDR3 DNA: TGTGCCAGCAGCTTAGGGCAGAACGAGCAGTACTTC.